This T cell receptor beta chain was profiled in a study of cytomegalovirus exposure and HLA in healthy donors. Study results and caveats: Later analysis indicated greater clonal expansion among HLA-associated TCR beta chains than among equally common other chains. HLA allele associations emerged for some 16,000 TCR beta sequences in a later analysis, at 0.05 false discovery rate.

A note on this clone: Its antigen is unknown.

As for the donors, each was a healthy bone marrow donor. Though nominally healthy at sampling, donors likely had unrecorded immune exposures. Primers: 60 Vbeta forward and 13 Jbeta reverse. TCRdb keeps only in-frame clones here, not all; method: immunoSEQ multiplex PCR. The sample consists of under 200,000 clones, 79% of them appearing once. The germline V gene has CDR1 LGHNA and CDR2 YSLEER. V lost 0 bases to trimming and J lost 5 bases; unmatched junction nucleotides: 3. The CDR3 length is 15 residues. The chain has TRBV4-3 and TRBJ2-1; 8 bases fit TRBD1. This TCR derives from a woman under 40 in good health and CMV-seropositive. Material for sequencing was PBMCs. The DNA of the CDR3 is TGCGCCAGCAGCCAAGACAGGGGGCTAAACAATGAGCAGTTCTTC. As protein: CASSQDRGLNNEQFF.